Below, 9 T cell receptor beta chains from the same sample are listed, as sequenced in a study of beta chain features in type 1 diabetes. The entirety of the isolated RNA underwent reverse transcription, so expressed TCRB transcripts were sequenced. Some clones are missing from TCRdb's copy, which holds only in-frame ones; the method was immunoSEQ multiplex PCR. The table includes about 230,000 clones, roughly 17% detected once. The antigens for these receptors are not known. Study findings and constraints: People with Type 1 diabetes carried modestly yet significantly shorter TCRB CDR3s in all four CD4+ subsets.

Sequenced input: naive CD4+ T cells from blood. The receptors originated from a man aged 30 to 45 with type 1 diabetes.

This clone showed up just a few times. This chain joins TRBV30 and TRBJ2-7, with D perhaps matching TRBD2 (5 bases). The germline V gene has CDR1 GTSNPN and CDR2 SVGIG (reference sequence). The germline V and J ends were trimmed by 2 bases and 6 bases, with 17 bases remaining between them. The CDR3 extends over 14 amino acids. CDR3 sequence reads: CAWSLAGSSGEQYF. In DNA, the CDR3 is TGTGCCTGGAGTCTAGCCGGGTCCTCCGGCGAGCAGTACTTC.

V usage is TRBV29-1 and J usage is TRBJ1-1; the match to TRBD1 covers 7 bases. V lost 6 bases, J lost 6 bases, and 10 bases stayed unmatched. This CDR3 is 13 amino acids long. Germline values: CDR1 SQVTM, CDR2 ANQGSEA. CDR3 DNA: TGCAGCGTCCACGGGACAGCGTCGGCTGAAGCTTTCTTT. Amino acids: CSVHGTASAEAFF.

This clone was observed a handful of times. V usage is TRBV9 and J usage is TRBJ1-2; TRBD1 agrees at 12 bases. Looked up from germline, CDR1 is SGDLS and CDR2 is YYNGEE. This CDR3 comprises 14 residues. V was clipped by 3 bases and J by 10 bases; unmatched bases: 7. In nucleotides, the CDR3 is TGTGCCAGCAGCGGCCGGGACAGGGGGCTTCACTACACCTTC. As protein: CASSGRDRGLHYTF.

There are a few counts of this clone. V is TRBV13 and J is TRBJ2-3; 8 bases map to TRBD2. Germline-derived CDR1 and CDR2 are PRHDT and FYEKMQ (reference sequence). CDR3 size: 14 residues. Unmatched junction bases numbered 15, after V lost 8 bases and J lost 11 bases. The CDR3 nucleotides are TGTGCCAGCCGGTCGGGAGGGCGAAGTGGTAGGCAGTATTTT. Its translation is CASRSGGRSGRQYF. Full variable domain (remainder filled in from reference TRBV13 and TRBJ2-3): AAGVIQSPRHLIKEKRETATLKCYPIPRHDTVYWYQQGPGQDPQFLISFYEKMQSDKGSIPDRFSAQQFSDYHSELNMSSLELGDSALYFCASRSGGRSGRQYFGPGTRLTVL.

This clone was seen a single time. This chain joins TRBV27 and TRBJ2-4, with TRBD1 identical over 8 bases. In germline, CDR1 is MNHEY, CDR2 SMNVEV (reference sequence). The V segment lost 6 bases and the J segment 0 bases; nucleotides outside the gene matches: 10. The CDR3 loop spans 17 amino acids. CDR3 bases: TGTGCCAGCAGCATCAGGACAGGGTCCTTAGCCAAAAACATTCAGTACTTC. Encoded protein: CASSIRTGSLAKNIQYF.

This clone came up a few times. The V call is TRBV7-3, the J call TRBJ2-3; D unclear. The ends were cut back, 2 bases at V and 4 bases at J, with 16 bases in the middle. The CDR3 sequence is 16 residues long. Germline V gene lookup returns CDR1 SGHTA and CDR2 FQGTGA. CDR3 DNA sequence: TGTGCCAGCAGCTTATCGCTGAGTCCTCCCGCAGATACGCAGTATTTT. Protein product: CASSLSLSPPADTQYF.

V usage is TRBV28 and J usage is TRBJ2-7; D is unclear. CDR3 length: 12 amino acids. Germline CDR1 and CDR2: MDHEN and SYDVKM. V was pared by 5 bases and J by 0 bases, with 5 bases between. This CDR3 reads CASSIGSYEQYF. CDR3 sequence (DNA): TGTGCCAGCAGTATCGGCTCCTACGAGCAGTACTTC.

CDR3 sequence (DNA): TGTGCCAGCAGCGTGGGACAGCTGGGAGAGACCCAGTACTTC. Translation: CASSVGQLGETQYF. The rearrangement uses TRBV2 and TRBJ2-5; 7 nucleotides match TRBD1. The CDR3 runs 14 residues. Germline V gives CDR1 SNHLY, CDR2 FYNNEI. V lost 6 bases, J lost 4 bases, and 8 bases stayed unmatched.

J is TRBJ2-7 and V is TRBV9, with D tentatively TRBD1 (6 bases). Germline V lookup: CDR1 SGDLS, CDR2 YYNGEE. V was clipped by 0 bases and J by 6 bases, with 13 bases between them. The CDR3 length is 14 residues. CDR3 residues: CASSVDGQSGEQYF. The CDR3 coding sequence is TGTGCCAGCAGCGTAGACGGACAGTCAGGCGAGCAGTACTTC.